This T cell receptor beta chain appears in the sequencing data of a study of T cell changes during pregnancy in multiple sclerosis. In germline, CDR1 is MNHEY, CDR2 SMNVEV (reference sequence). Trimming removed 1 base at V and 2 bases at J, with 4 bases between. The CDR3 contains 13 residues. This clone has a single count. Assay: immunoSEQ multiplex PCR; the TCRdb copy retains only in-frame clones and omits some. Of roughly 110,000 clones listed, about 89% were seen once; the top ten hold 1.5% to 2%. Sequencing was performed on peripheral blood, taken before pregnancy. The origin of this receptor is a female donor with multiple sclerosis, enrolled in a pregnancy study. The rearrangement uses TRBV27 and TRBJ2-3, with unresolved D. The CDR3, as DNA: TGTGCCAGCAGTTTATTCCACACAGATACGCAGTATTTT. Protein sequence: CASSLFHTDTQYF.